This T cell receptor beta chain was identified in a study of read filtering for tumor transcriptome and immune sequencing (dated by TCRdb to the early 2020s). In terms of the full investigation: The cohort consisted of 17 to 20 male and roughly 13 female patients, with a mean age of about 66 years and an age range of roughly 47 to 90. Whole-transcriptome libraries were prepared with the TruSeq RNA Access Library Prep Kit after DNase treatment. Using the same bone marrow samples, the study compared TCR repertoires obtained by targeted immune repertoire sequencing with those obtained by bulk whole-transcriptome sequencing. By revised international staging, eight or nine patients were R-ISS I, approximately 15 were R-ISS II and 6 or 7 were R-ISS III. A main aim was a read-filtering strategy for immune repertoire data, specifically whether clonotypes supported by a single read should be removed. TCR-region mapped reads per sample ranged from about 3.5 to 10.27 million with IR-seq versus only roughly 75 to 1273 with RNA-seq.

The Immunoverse kit was used to build TCR libraries from roughly 370 ng RNA, with molecular barcoded adaptors covering alpha/delta and beta/gamma chains. TCR library preparation was performed with the same RNA that was used for transcriptome sequencing. Sequencing of TCR libraries was carried out on an Illumina HiSeq 4000 with 2 x 150 cycles. Processing in the source paper ran as follows. With MiXCR, TCR reads were aligned to human V, D, J and C references and assembled into CDR3 clonotypes, with quality filtering and error correction included. Clonotype counts and gene usage diversity were analyzed with the tcR package in R. For inspection of raw mapping reads, RNA-seq reads were mapped by STAR aligner version 2.5.3a onto GRCh37 of the human genome. To test how sequencing depth affected the clonotypes detected, IR-seq fastq files were randomly downsampled with Seqtk 1.3. In-frame beta chains were kept once TCRdb had trimmed the public reads at Q25 with fastp and called clones with MiXCR. Each entry is one CDR3 protein sequence, shown with its most common DNA and genes. The authors' filters were not applied to this entry. The sample table holds about 130,000 distinct CDR3 sequences, of which roughly 13% were seen once. Jointly, the top ten make up under 9% of the sample.

Each patient had bone marrow sampled at the time of active disease. Ficoll-Hypaque density gradient centrifugation was used to isolate the bone marrow mononuclear cells. To remove myeloma plasma cells, the cells were labeled with CD138 magnetic microbeads on a MACS separator, and CD138-negative cells were then collected by negative selection. Flow cytometry with CD138 antibodies on an Attune NxT was used to check how pure the isolated cells were. TRIzol reagent was used to extract total RNA, which was then quantified with a NanoDrop spectrophotometer. Paired RNA-seq and IR-seq were performed on each patient's CD138-negative bone marrow sample. Only a few counts were recorded for this clonotype. Its antigen is unknown. One base away lies a much larger clone, so this may be a sequencing read error. The cysteine opens and the phenylalanine closes a CDR3 of 18 amino acids. Only the CDR3 DNA stays, 54 bases, in frame from base 1. The junction shows trimming of 5 bases on V and 1 base on J, plus 21 bases between the germline ends.

Summary of the overall study and its limitations: Clonotypes were captured by IR-seq at much higher depth and more reliably than by RNA-seq, and smaller IR-seq throughput was sufficient for identification of most shared clonotypes. Removing single-read clonotypes increased the correlation between IR-seq and RNA-seq shared clonotype proportions. The sorted CD138-negative fraction was composed of a mixed bone marrow immune population rather than of purified T cells. Single-read clonotypes made up roughly 82% of clonotypes but roughly 3.2% of total reads in IR-seq, and around 73% of clonotypes and roughly 45% of reads in RNA-seq.

Sample: a population of CD138-negative cells sorted from bone marrow. The cell subset or site label, as the study defines it: bone marrow mononuclear cells depleted of CD138+ plasma/myeloma cells by negative magnetic selection. The V gene is TRBV12-3 or TRBV12-4 and the J gene is TRBJ2-1; the D segment could be TRBD2, given 7 matching bases. This clonotype was obtained from a donor aged 40 or over with multiple myeloma. The DNA sequence is TGTGCCAGCAGTACAAAGACGGGGGGCTATCGGTCCTACAATGAGCAGTTCTTC. This yields the protein CASSTKTGGYRSYNEQFF.